This T cell receptor beta chain was captured by sequencing in a study of T-cell reconstitution after alpha-beta-depleted transplantation in children. Trimming left V 0 bases short and J 10 bases short, with 12 bases between. This CDR3 is built from 13 residues. In germline, CDR1 is SGHAT, CDR2 FQNNGV. Unique molecular identifiers were used in preparing the TCRbeta library. TCRdb fed the PCR reads into MiXCR, producing one record per CDR3 protein. The table lists approximately 350,000 distinct CDR3 sequences, approximately 12% of them singletons. This sequence was found in a human donor who donated a stem cell graft to a child with Fanconi anemia. The chain has TRBV11-2 and TRBJ1-1; D not certain. The sequencing here drew on PBMCs, taken from the stem cell graft. The CDR3 sequence is CASSLDRRVRAFF. The CDR3 nucleotides are TGTGCCAGCAGCTTAGATAGGAGGGTACGAGCTTTCTTT. The complete variable domain, with remaining parts taken from reference TRBV11-2 and TRBJ1-1, reads EAGVAQSPRYKIIEKRQSVAFWCNPISGHATLYWYQQILGQGPKLLIQFQNNGVVDDSQLPKDRFSAERLKGVDSTLKIQPAKLEDSAVYLCASSLDRRVRAFFGQGTRLTVV.